The 6 T cell receptor beta chains below come from one sample, sequenced in a study of blood T cell repertoires in COVID-19. Assay used: immunoSEQ multiplex PCR; TCRdb lists only in-frame clones, some missing. Among 130,000 to 150,000 clones listed, about four fifths were seen once. The sample taken for sequencing was PBMCs or T cells enriched from blood (not recorded which). Every receptor here comes from a man between 45 and 60 years old who had recovered from COVID-19.

The chain links TRBV5-5 to TRBJ2-5, with 7 bases matching TRBD1. Germline-derived CDR1 and CDR2 are SGHKS and YYEKEE (reference sequence). The CDR3 covers 14 residues. J was trimmed by 4 bases and V by 2 bases; bases with no gene match: 5. The CDR3 spells CASSFQGVGETQYF. In DNA, the CDR3 is TGTGCCAGCAGCTTTCAGGGGGTAGGAGAGACCCAGTACTTC.

The chain uses TRBV6-1 and TRBJ1-2; D not certain. V was pared by 3 bases and J by 5 bases, with 16 bases between. Per germline, CDR1 MNHNS and CDR2 SASEGT. CDR3 length: 15 amino acids. CDR3 sequence: CASSDQMRGWYGYTF. DNA of the CDR3: TGTGCCAGCAGTGACCAAATGCGGGGATGGTATGGCTACACCTTC.

The rearrangement links TRBV5-1 to TRBJ2-1; the match to TRBD2 covers 14 bases. V lost 2 bases and J lost 8; bases outside the gene matches: 9. Germline CDR1 SGHRS, CDR2 YFSETQ. The CDR3 totals 17 residues. The CDR3 protein is CASSFSLGTSGGDEQFF. The CDR3 DNA reads TGCGCCAGCAGCTTCAGTCTTGGGACTAGCGGGGGTGATGAGCAGTTCTTC.

This clone was detected only once. The chain employs TRBV14 and TRBJ1-2, with D uncertain. This CDR3 region has 16 residues. V was clipped by 1 base and J by 0 bases, with 12 bases between them. Germline lookup yields CDR1 SGHDN and CDR2 FVKESK. The CDR3 DNA reads TGTGCCAGCAGCCAAGGGGCACAGACCGCTAACTATGGCTACACCTTC. This encodes CASSQGAQTANYGYTF.

V usage is TRBV6-5 and J usage is TRBJ1-5; D is unclear. Germline-derived CDR1 and CDR2 are MNHEY and SVGAGI. The CDR3 loop spans 14 amino acids. The V end lost 6 bases, the J end lost 1 base, and 10 bases lay between the germline ends. This chain's CDR3 is CASRGRLSNQPQHF. The CDR3 DNA follows: TGTGCCAGCAGAGGCAGACTAAGCAATCAGCCCCAGCATTTT.

CDR3 nucleotides: TGTGCCAGTAGTAGGGGACAGGGGGGGTTCAACACTGAAGCTTTCTTT. Translated: CASSRGQGGFNTEAFF. This chain uses TRBV19 with TRBJ1-1, with 11 bases identical to TRBD1. The CDR3 has 16 amino acids. CDR1 is LNHDA, CDR2 SQIVND, per germline (reference sequence). J gave up 2 bases and V 4 bases, and 6 bases lay outside the gene matches.